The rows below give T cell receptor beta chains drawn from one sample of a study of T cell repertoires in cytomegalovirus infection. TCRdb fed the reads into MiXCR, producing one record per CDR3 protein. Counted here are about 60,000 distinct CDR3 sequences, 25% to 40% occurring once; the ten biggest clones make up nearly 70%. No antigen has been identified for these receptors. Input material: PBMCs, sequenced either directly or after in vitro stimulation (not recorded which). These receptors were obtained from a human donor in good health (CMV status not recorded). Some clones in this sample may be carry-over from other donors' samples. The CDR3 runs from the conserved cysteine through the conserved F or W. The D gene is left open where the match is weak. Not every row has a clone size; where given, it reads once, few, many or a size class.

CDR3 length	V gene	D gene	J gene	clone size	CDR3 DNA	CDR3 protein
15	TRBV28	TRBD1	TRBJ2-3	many	TGTGCCAGCAGTTTTCCGGGACAGGGCACAGATACGCAGTATTTT	CASSFPGQGTDTQYF
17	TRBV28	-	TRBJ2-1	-	TGTGCCAGCAGTTTAAACCCGGGAGCCAGCTCCTACAATGAGCAGTTCTTC	CASSLNPGASSYNEQFF
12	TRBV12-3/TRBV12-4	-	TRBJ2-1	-	TGTGCCAGCAGTTTAGGATCCCTTTGGATGTTCTTC	CASSLGSLWMFF
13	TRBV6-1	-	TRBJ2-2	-	TGTGCCAGCAGGTGGGGGCTGGCCGGGGAGCTGTTTTTT	CASRWGLAGELFF
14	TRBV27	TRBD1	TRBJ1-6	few	TGTGCCAGCAGATTAACAGGGGGTAATTCACCCCTCCACTTT	CASRLTGGNSPLHF
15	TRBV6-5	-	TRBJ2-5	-	TGTGCCAGCAGGGGAGCCTGGGGGTACCAAGAGACCCAGTACTTC	CASRGAWGYQETQYF
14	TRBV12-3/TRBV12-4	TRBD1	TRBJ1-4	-	TGTGCCAGCAGTTTCGGACAGGGGAATGAAAAACTGTTTTTT	CASSFGQGNEKLFF
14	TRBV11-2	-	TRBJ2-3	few	TGTGCCAGCAGCCGGGGGGCCAGCACAGATACGCAGTATTTT	CASSRGASTDTQYF
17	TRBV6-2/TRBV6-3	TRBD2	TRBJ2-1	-	TGTGCCAGCAGTTACTTGGGGACTAGCGGAATATACAATGAGCAGTTCTTC	CASSYLGTSGIYNEQFF
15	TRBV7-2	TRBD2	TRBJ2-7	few	TGTGCCAGCAGCCGAGGGGCGGGAGGGCCAAAGGAGCAGTACTTC	CASSRGAGGPKEQYF
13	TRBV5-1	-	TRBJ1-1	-	TGCGCCAGCAGCTTGGACGGCCCAAATGCAGCTTTCTTT	CASSLDGPNAAFF
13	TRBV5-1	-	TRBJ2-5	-	TGCGCCAGCAGCTTATCGCCCCAAGAGACCCAGTACTTC	CASSLSPQETQYF
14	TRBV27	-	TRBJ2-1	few	TGTGCCAGCAGACTAAGCGGGCTTCTAGGGGAGCAGTTCTTC	CASRLSGLLGEQFF
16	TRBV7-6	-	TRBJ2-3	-	TGTGCCAGCAGCTCGGCCGGGGGCGGGGGCACAGATACGCAGTATTTT	CASSSAGGGGTDTQYF
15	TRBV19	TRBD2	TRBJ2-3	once	TGTGCCAGTAGTATACGCGGGAGGGCGGGGGATACGCAGTATTTT	CASSIRGRAGDTQYF
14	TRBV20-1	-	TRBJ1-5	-	TGCAGTGCTATTAGGGCCCGGATGGATCAGCCCCAGCATTTT	CSAIRARMDQPQHF
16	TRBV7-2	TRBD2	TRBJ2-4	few	TGTGCCAGCACCCCGGGGGGGGCCTCGGCCAAAAACATTCAGTACTTC	CASTPGGASAKNIQYF
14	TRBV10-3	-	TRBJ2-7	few	TGTGCCATCAGTGAGTCGGACAGAGCTAATGAACGGGACTTC	CAISESDRANERDF
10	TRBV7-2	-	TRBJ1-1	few	TGTGCCAGCAGTTCTGACAGAGCTTTCTTT	CASSSDRAFF
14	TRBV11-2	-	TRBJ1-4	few	TGTGCCAGCAGCACCCTGCACCCAAGTGAAAAACTGTTTTTT	CASSTLHPSEKLFF
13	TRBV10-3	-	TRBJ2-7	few	TGTGCCATCACCCCGGGAGGGGGCAACGAGCAGTACTTC	CAITPGGGNEQYF
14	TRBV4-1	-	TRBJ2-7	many	TGCGCCAGCAGCCAACGGCCCGGCTCCTACGAGCAGTACTTC	CASSQRPGSYEQYF
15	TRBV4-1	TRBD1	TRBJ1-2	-	TGCGCCAGCAGCCAAGATGAGGGCAGGGGGTATGGCTACACCTTC	CASSQDEGRGYGYTF
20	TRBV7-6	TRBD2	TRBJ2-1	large	TGTGCCAGCAGCGGATACAGGGACGGGACTAGCGGGACCTCCTACAATGAGCAGTTCTTC	CASSGYRDGTSGTSYNEQFF
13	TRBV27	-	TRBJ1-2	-	TGTGCCAGCAGTTTTCAGCGAACGTATGGCTACACCTTC	CASSFQRTYGYTF
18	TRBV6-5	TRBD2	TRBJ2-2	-	TGTGCCAGCAGTTACTCCGGGACTAGCGGGGGGAGCACCGGGGGGCTGTTTTTT	CASSYSGTSGGSTGGLFF
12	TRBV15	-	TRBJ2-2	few	TGTGCCACCTTACGGGGCACCGGGGAGCTGTTTTTT	CATLRGTGELFF
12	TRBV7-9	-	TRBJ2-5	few	TGTGCCAGCAGCTTAGTGGGCGGAATCCAGTACTTC	CASSLVGGIQYF
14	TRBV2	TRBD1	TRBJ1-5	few	TGTGCCAGCAGTCCGACAGGGAATATACAGCCCCAGCATTTT	CASSPTGNIQPQHF
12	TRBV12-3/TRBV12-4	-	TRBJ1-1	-	TGTGCCAGCAGTCCGGACAGTCTTGAAGCTTTCTTT	CASSPDSLEAFF
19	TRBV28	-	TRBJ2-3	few	TGTGCCAGCAGTTTATGGGTCCGGCGGAGGGGGAGGGCCCCAGATACGCAGTATTTT	CASSLWVRRRGRAPDTQYF
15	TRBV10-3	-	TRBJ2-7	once	TGTGCCATCAGTGACCGGGAGCCCCTGGCCTACGAGCAGTACTTC	CAISDREPLAYEQYF
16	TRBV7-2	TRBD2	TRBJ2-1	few	TGTGCCAGCAACCAAGGGGGGCTAGCGGGGTCCAATGAGCAGTTCTTC	CASNQGGLAGSNEQFF
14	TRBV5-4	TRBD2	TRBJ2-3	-	TGTGCCAGCACCGCGGGAGAAAACACAGATACGCAGTATTTT	CASTAGENTDTQYF
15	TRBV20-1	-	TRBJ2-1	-	TGCAGTGCCGGAGACTTCCTAGTAGGTTCGAATGAGCAGTTCTTC	CSAGDFLVGSNEQFF
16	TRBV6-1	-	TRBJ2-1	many	TGTGCCAGCAGTTATGAGGGGGGCCCTGTGGGCAATGAGCAGTTCTTC	CASSYEGGPVGNEQFF
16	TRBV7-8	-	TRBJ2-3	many	TGTGCCAGCAGCTCTAAGGGTGGTTGGAGGACAGATACGCAGTATTTT	CASSSKGGWRTDTQYF
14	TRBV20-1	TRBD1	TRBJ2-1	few	TGCAGTGCGACCGACAGGGGCTCCTACAATGAGCAGTTCTTC	CSATDRGSYNEQFF
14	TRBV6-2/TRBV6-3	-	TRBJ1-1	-	TGTGCCAGCAATTACTCTTTCAGGGAGGCTGAAGCTTTCTTT	CASNYSFREAEAFF
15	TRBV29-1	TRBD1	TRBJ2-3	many	TGCAGCGTCTCTGGCGGGACAGGGGCCACAGATACGCAGTATTTT	CSVSGGTGATDTQYF
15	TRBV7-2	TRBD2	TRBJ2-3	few	TGTGCCAGCAGCTTAGGGCGGGGGGGCCCCAGTACGCAGTATTTT	CASSLGRGGPSTQYF
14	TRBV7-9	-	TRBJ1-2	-	TGTGCCAGCGCACAAAGGGTTCAGTCATATGGCTACACCTTC	CASAQRVQSYGYTF